Listed here is a single TCR beta chain. Its antigen specificity is not known. There are no base qualities to consult, and no much larger clone falls within one base. The CDR3 sequence holds 14 residues, the cysteine and phenylalanine included. Here the CDR3 DNA is all that survives: 42 bases in frame from base 1. CDR1 and CDR2, looked up from the germline V gene, are SGDLS and YYNGEE. After removal of 4 bases from V and 9 bases from J, the junction retains 13 bases not matched to a gene. The sample comes from a study of blood T cell repertoires in COVID-19 (dated by TCRdb to about 2020). About the full investigation: Samples from collaborators originated in the United States, Italy and Spain and spanned both the acute and convalescent phases of COVID-19. The material from the prospective study consisted of cDNA or gDNA derived from T cells, B-cell-depleted T cells, or PBMCs. Deeply sampled blood TCRbeta repertoires from subjects exposed to, actively infected with, or recovered from COVID-19 were included in the dataset. A freely available public database, intended as a resource for researchers studying the immune response to SARS-CoV-2, is where the repertoires were released. The samples were drawn from the first 160 participants of the ongoing ImmuneRACE study and from 950 to 1,500 subjects provided by 6 global collaborators. Sample metadata almost always included a de-identified subject ID, COVID-19 status, age in years and sex. Where available, HLA class I and class II types were obtained from metadata supplied by the sample provider rather than from assay-based typing. The paper's findings and limits, for the study overall: The quantity of clinical and demographic metadata differed by source and by participant and was supplied without curation.

Whole blood was collected in K2EDTA tubes by collaborating institutions according to the institutions' own protocols. For TCRbeta analysis, collaborators shipped samples as frozen whole blood, isolated PBMCs, or DNA extracted from either of those sample types. TCRbeta CDR3 regions were amplified from genomic DNA by means of the immunoSEQ Assay, a bias-controlled multiplex PCR. The study's processing was this. Within the assay, amplification of reference gene primers was used to estimate how many nucleated cells each sample contained. To quantify the absolute abundance of each unique TCRbeta CDR3 rearrangement, sequence reads were collapsed and filtered. For each sample, productive Simpson clonality was calculated by taking the square root of Simpson's diversity index across productive rearrangements. Not all clones reach the TCRdb copy of this immuneACCESS table, which keeps in-frame sequences only. Checked studies attribute under half of the gap to unresolved V genes and leave the rest unexplained. V and J calls plus clone size are reproduced from that table; the DNA served to infer D and trimming. The sample profile shows just over 15,000 clones; 80% to 85% of them were found once. Roughly 9.7% of the sample lies in the top ten.

The V gene is TRBV9 and the J gene is TRBJ2-7; 7 of the junction bases match TRBD1. Sequenced: peripheral blood. The TCR was taken from a human donor in a cohort sampled during active COVID-19. The CDR3 region: CASSKTGTDLGQYF. Read as DNA, the sequence is TGTGCCAGCAGCAAGACCGGGACAGATCTGGGGCAGTACTTC.